These 13 T cell receptor beta chains originate from one sample sequenced in a study of technical replicates of blood from a handful of donors. Produced via immunoSEQ multiplex PCR; TCRdb's table is partial and in-frame only. Of 80,000 to 100,000 clones listed, 95% are singletons. Input material: T cells isolated from PBMCs. The receptor set was obtained from a human donor in good health.

This sequence joins TRBV2 and TRBJ1-2, with no clear D. CDR3 length equals 14 residues. V shed 5 bases and J shed 4 bases, with 14 bases lying between them. From germline, CDR1 is SNHLY and CDR2 FYNNEI. The CDR3 region is CASSIDGFGYGYTF. In nucleotides, the CDR3 is TGTGCCAGCAGTATAGACGGGTTTGGCTATGGCTACACCTTC.

The chain employs TRBV27 and TRBJ2-7; 11 bases fit TRBD2. J lost 6 bases, V lost 1 base, and 5 bases had no gene match. Germline V CDR1 and CDR2: MNHEY, SMNVEV (reference sequence). This CDR3 is 15 amino acids long. CDR3 protein: CASSLYTSGSPEQYF. Here the CDR3 DNA reads TGTGCCAGCAGTTTATATACTAGCGGGAGCCCCGAGCAGTACTTC.

CDR3 in amino acids: CASSPQPFTDTQYF. Written as DNA, the CDR3 is TGTGCCAGCAGCCCACAGCCCTTCACAGATACGCAGTATTTT. The chain is built from TRBV14 and TRBJ2-3; D not resolved. CDR3 length equals 14 residues. V was clipped by 4 bases and J by 2 bases, with 10 bases between them. Germline V gene sequence: CDR1 SGHDN, CDR2 FVKESK.

The CDR3 nucleotides are TGTGCCTGGAGGACTAGCGGGACCTACGAGCAGTACTTC. This sequence encodes CAWRTSGTYEQYF. The rearrangement links TRBV30 to TRBJ2-7; 11 bases map to TRBD2. CDR1 and CDR2 from the germline V gene are GTSNPN and SVGIG (reference sequence). The CDR3 loop spans 13 amino acids. The ends lost 3 bases at V and 2 bases at J; junction bases unmatched: 0.

V and J are TRBV27 and TRBJ1-1, with 8 bases matching TRBD1. Germline CDR1 MNHEY, CDR2 SMNVEV (reference sequence). This CDR3 contains 15 residues. The V and J ends lost 2 bases and 2 bases, in that order; junction bases with no gene match: 4. CDR3 region: CASSLAGTGNTEAFF. The CDR3 coding sequence is TGTGCCAGCAGTTTAGCCGGGACAGGAAACACTGAAGCTTTCTTT.

The J gene is TRBJ2-1, the V gene TRBV11-3, with a weak D call TRBD2 (7 bases). The CDR3 is 15 residues long. The germline V gene has CDR1 SGHNT and CDR2 YENEEA. The ends were cut back, 2 bases at V and 5 bases at J, with 13 bases in the middle. CDR3 sequence: CASSLPRGRDNEQFF. CDR3 in DNA: TGTGCCAGCAGCTTACCGCGGGGGCGAGACAATGAGCAGTTCTTC.

As to this clone: The junction differs from germline at one of its ends, possibly a read error. V usage is TRBV5-5 and J usage is TRBJ1-2; D is unresolved. The CDR3 runs to 11 residues. Germline CDR1 is SGHKS and CDR2 is YYEKEE (reference sequence). The CDR3 loop reads CASSFAVSFPF. For the CDR3, the DNA is TGTGCCAGCAGCTTCGCGGTCAGTTTCCCCTTC.

This chain uses TRBV5-8 with TRBJ1-4; 7 bases are a match to TRBD1. J lost 14 bases, V lost 3 bases, and 4 bases had no gene match. Germline assignment: CDR1 SGHTS and CDR2 YDEGEE. There are 11 residues in the CDR3. This CDR3 reads CASSSTGALFF. As DNA, the CDR3 is TGTGCCAGCAGCTCCACAGGGGCCCTGTTTTTT.

The rearrangement uses TRBV10-1 and TRBJ2-7; D remains ambiguous. Germline V gene sequence: CDR1 WNHNN, CDR2 SYGVQD (reference sequence). This CDR3 comprises 13 residues. V was trimmed by 8 bases and J by 9 bases, leaving 20 bases between them. The CDR3 spells CASSSAPRVGQYF. In nucleotides, the CDR3 is TGCGCCAGCTCTTCAGCCCCCCGGGTTGGGCAGTACTTC.

J is TRBJ1-4 and V is TRBV5-8; D not resolved. Germline CDR1 SGHTS, CDR2 YDEGEE. CDR3 length equals 13 residues. Trimming removed 6 bases from V and 4 bases from J, with 10 bases in between. For the CDR3, the DNA is TGTGCCAGCAAGGGAGGGCTTAATGAAAAACTGTTTTTT. Residues: CASKGGLNEKLFF.

J is TRBJ2-7 and V is TRBV7-2; D unclear. There are 11 residues in the CDR3. The germline gives CDR1 SGHTA, CDR2 FQGNSA. V was pared by 5 bases and J by 3 bases, with 5 bases between. The CDR3 loop is CASSPHYEQYF. For the CDR3, the DNA is TGTGCCAGCAGCCCCCACTACGAGCAGTACTTC.

The J gene is TRBJ1-3, the V gene TRBV6-5; D is perhaps TRBD1 (6 bases). CDR1 MNHEY and CDR2 SVGAGI come from the germline V gene. This CDR3 comprises 14 residues. The V gene lost 6 bases and the J gene lost 4 bases, with 13 bases spanning the gap. The CDR3 loop reads CASRATGFGNTIYF. The DNA of the CDR3 is TGTGCCAGCAGAGCCACAGGGTTCGGAAACACCATATATTTT.

The chain links TRBV7-3 to TRBJ2-3, with a possible D match to TRBD2 (7 bases). CDR1 and CDR2 from the germline V gene are SGHTA and FQGTGA. There are 15 residues in the CDR3. The V and J ends lost 2 bases and 1 base respectively, with 10 bases between them. CDR3 nucleotide sequence: TGTGCCAGCAGCTTAGGCGGGGGCGGCACAGATACGCAGTATTTT. This codes for CASSLGGGGTDTQYF.